One T cell receptor beta chain is described in this entry. The antigen is not known. This sample was taken from a study of vaccination and CD4 T cells after COVID-19. About the study: Post-vaccine sample collection happened at a median of 72 days after dose two, ranging 14 to 241. Cultures designated as controls were supplied with a CEFX pool, an HIV-1 Nef pool, or no peptide.

An Oncomine TCR Beta short-read assay was used to sequence the DNA from cultured CD4+ T cells. Each CDR3 protein gets one entry after TCRdb re-called the PCR reads with MiXCR. The sample has about 26,000 distinct CDR3 sequences; about 50% are singletons. The treatment denotes: roughly 10-day PBMC culture with coronavirus spike peptide pools or control peptides (ViraFEST assay). The CDR3 consists of 17 residues. Germline V gives CDR1 LNHDA, CDR2 SQIVND (reference sequence). V shed 4 bases, J shed 0 bases, and the junction held 4 bases outside the gene matches. The sequence came from a human donor who received a COVID-19 vaccine. This specimen was CD4+ T cells from blood, cultured in vitro, taken before SARS-CoV-2 vaccination. V and J are TRBV19 and TRBJ2-3; 13 bases are a match to TRBD2. The CDR3 region is CASSSGTSGASTDTQYF. The DNA of the CDR3 is TGTGCCAGTAGTAGCGGGACTAGCGGGGCAAGCACAGATACGCAGTATTTT.